One sample yielded the 26 T cell receptor beta chains listed below, sequenced in a study of T-cell memory formation after mild COVID-19. TCRdb redid the calling of the 5' RACE reads with MiXCR, one entry per CDR3 protein. In the table there are some 88,000 distinct CDR3 sequences, roughly 23% of which are singletons. The specimen was PBMCs or a T cell subset sorted from them (not recorded which). Receptors originate from a man younger than 35 who had mild COVID-19 (a few samples of this study predate the infection). Cell type and time point are not known.

This chain uses TRBV5-1 with TRBJ2-3, with D perhaps matching TRBD2 (5 bases). CDR1 SGHRS and CDR2 YFSETQ come from the germline V gene. Trimming cost V 2 bases and J 3 bases, with 16 bases left between them. This CDR3 contains 16 residues. The CDR3 DNA sequence: TGCGCCAGCAGCTTTCGAGGGAACCTCGTGACAGATACGCAGTATTTT. This codes for CASSFRGNLVTDTQYF.

The genes are TRBV7-2 and TRBJ2-5, with 10 bases matching TRBD2. Germline-derived CDR1 and CDR2 are SGHTA and FQGNSA. The CDR3 has 15 residues. Trimming at V came to 2 bases and at J to 4 bases, leaving 4 bases not matched to a gene. CDR3 loop: CASSLLAGVLETQYF. The CDR3 DNA is TGTGCCAGCAGCTTACTAGCGGGGGTGTTAGAGACCCAGTACTTC.

This clonotype was counted only a few times. Its ends do not fully match the called genes, so a read error is possible. V is TRBV19 and J is TRBJ1-4; D is ambiguous. Germline V CDR1 and CDR2: LNHDA, SQIVND (reference sequence). The CDR3 totals 11 residues. CDR3 region: CATGTYEKLFF. DNA for the CDR3: TGTGCCACTGGAACTTATGAAAAACTGTTTTTT.

DNA of the CDR3: TGTGCCAGCAGTGACGACAGGGAGGATTCACCCCTCCACTTT. Translated, it gives CASSDDREDSPLHF. The V and J genes are TRBV21-1 and TRBJ1-6; the listed D gene, TRBD1, was not tested against the DNA. TRBV21-1 is a pseudogene locus. The CDR3 contains 14 residues.

This chain joins TRBV3-1 and TRBJ2-2; D possibly uses TRBD1 or TRBD2 (5 bases each). Trimming shortened V by 3 bases and J by 4 bases, and 15 bases separated the two germline ends. CDR1 and CDR2 (germline): LGHDT, YNNKEL (reference sequence). This CDR3 is built from 16 residues. The CDR3 region is CASSQLQGAGTGELFF. The CDR3 DNA reads TGTGCCAGCAGCCAGCTGCAGGGTGCGGGCACCGGGGAGCTGTTTTTT.

There are a few counts of this clonotype. The chain has TRBV15 and TRBJ2-2, with D possibly matching TRBD2 (6 bases). There are 16 residues in the CDR3. The germline gives CDR1 LNHNV, CDR2 YYDKDF (reference sequence). The germline V and J ends were trimmed by 3 bases and 3 bases, with 14 bases remaining between them. CDR3 residues: CATSRAGQGYTGELFF. The CDR3 DNA reads as TGTGCCACCAGCAGGGCGGGGCAGGGCTACACCGGGGAGCTGTTTTTT.

This rearrangement joins TRBV20-1 to TRBJ2-2, with 10 positions matching TRBD2. Per the germline V gene, CDR1 is DFQATT and CDR2 is SNEGSKA (reference sequence). This CDR3 is built from 16 residues. J was trimmed by 7 bases and V by 3 bases; bases with no gene match: 11. As DNA, the CDR3 is TGCAGTGCTAGCGGACGAGCGGGGGGGCAAGTCGGGGAGCTGTTTTTT. Translating it yields CSASGRAGGQVGELFF.

V usage is TRBV11-2 and J usage is TRBJ2-1; TRBD2 agrees at 9 bases. CDR1 and CDR2 (germline): SGHAT, FQNNGV. This CDR3 is 16 amino acids long. V shed 0 bases, J shed 8 bases, and the junction held 8 bases outside the gene matches. In nucleotides, the CDR3 is TGTGCCAGCAGCTTAGATGTGCTAGCGGGGTTCGATGAGCAGTTCTTC. This encodes CASSLDVLAGFDEQFF.

The chain couples TRBV11-3 to TRBJ2-2; possible D gene TRBD1, 6 bases. Trimming stripped 5 bases from V and 7 bases from J, with 8 bases between. Germline CDR1 and CDR2: SGHNT and YENEEA. The CDR3 sequence is 12 residues long. The CDR3 region has the DNA TGTGCCAGCAGCAAAGGGGGCGGGGAGCTGTTTTTT. Encoded protein: CASSKGGGELFF.

The rearrangement uses TRBV7-9 and TRBJ2-3, with D tentatively TRBD2 (5 bases). The CDR3 totals 14 residues. Germline V gives CDR1 SEHNR, CDR2 FQNEAQ (reference sequence). V gave up 5 bases and J gave up 3 bases, with 12 bases separating them. In DNA form, the CDR3 reads TGTGCCAGCAGCCCGAGGGCCAGAACAGATACGCAGTATTTT. Protein sequence: CASSPRARTDTQYF.

This clonotype was seen a few times. The chain combines TRBV12-3 or TRBV12-4 with TRBJ1-6; D possibly corresponds to TRBD1 (6 bases). Trimming pared 4 bases from V and 10 bases from J, leaving 17 bases between. CDR3 length equals 15 residues. This CDR3 is CASSSRTALKSPLHF. The CDR3, as DNA: TGTGCCAGCAGTTCCAGGACAGCGCTGAAGTCACCCCTCCACTTT.

The gene calls are TRBV10-2 and TRBJ2-7, with 7 bases that match TRBD1. The junction had 9 bases not matched to a gene; V was cut back by 6 bases and J by 1 base. Germline V gives CDR1 WSHSY, CDR2 SAAADI. The CDR3 has 15 residues. This chain's CDR3 is CASSPMTGISYEQYF. CDR3 sequence (DNA): TGCGCCAGCAGCCCAATGACAGGGATTTCCTACGAGCAGTACTTC.

The chain joins TRBV20-1 to TRBJ2-5, with TRBD2 as a possible D gene (7 bases). In germline, CDR1 is DFQATT, CDR2 SNEGSKA (reference sequence). The CDR3 loop spans 14 amino acids. The V end lost 3 bases, the J end lost 6 bases, and 17 bases lay between the germline ends. The CDR3 loop reads CSASEGRGVKTQYF. The CDR3 DNA reads as TGCAGTGCTAGTGAGGGGAGGGGGGTGAAGACCCAGTACTTC.

This clonotype was seen more than once but under ten times. The rearrangement joins TRBV12-3 or TRBV12-4 to TRBJ2-3; D call uncertain. Trimming took 2 bases from V and 1 from J, leaving 7 bases between them. This CDR3 is 14 amino acids long. For the CDR3, the DNA is TGTGCCAGCAGTTTACGGGCGGGCACAGATACGCAGTATTTT. Encoded protein: CASSLRAGTDTQYF.

About this clonotype: Mismatch with germline at one junction end may stem from a read error. The J gene is TRBJ2-6, the V gene TRBV19; TRBD2 matches 7 bases. CDR1 and CDR2 from the germline V gene are LNHDA and SQIVND (reference sequence). This CDR3 spans 15 amino acids. DNA of the CDR3: TGTGCCAGTAGTCTGGGGGGGTCTGGGGCCAACGACCTGACTTTC. Its protein product is CASSLGGSGANDLTF.

The chain links TRBV3-1 to TRBJ2-2, with D perhaps matching TRBD2 (6 bases). The CDR3 is made up of 13 amino acids. Trimming took off 6 bases at V and 9 bases at J, with 14 bases between the two ends. Per the germline V gene, CDR1 is LGHDT and CDR2 is YNNKEL (reference sequence). CDR3 sequence: CASRGLASWELFF. CDR3 DNA sequence: TGTGCCAGCAGGGGTCTAGCGTCCTGGGAGCTGTTTTTT.

This chain uses TRBV20-1 with TRBJ1-1; D is possibly TRBD1 (5 bases). This CDR3 is 16 amino acids long. Germline assignment: CDR1 DFQATT and CDR2 SNEGSKA (reference sequence). Trimming took off 4 bases at V and 4 bases at J, with 22 bases between the two ends. CDR3 loop: CSAKDRDLGAGTEAFF. CDR3 coding DNA: TGCAGTGCTAAAGACCGGGACCTCGGGGCAGGCACTGAAGCTTTCTTT.

J is TRBJ2-7 and V is TRBV9; D ambiguous. CDR1 and CDR2 (germline): SGDLS, YYNGEE. The V end was cut by 1 base, the J end by 1 base, with 9 bases between. CDR3 length equals 14 residues. The DNA for the CDR3 is TGTGCCAGCAGCGTAAGTTGGTCTTCCTACGAGCAGTACTTC. As protein: CASSVSWSSYEQYF.

The J gene is TRBJ2-2, the V gene TRBV15; D remains ambiguous. The V end was cut by 1 base, the J end by 3 bases, with 6 bases between. The CDR3 contains 14 residues. Looked up from germline, CDR1 is LNHNV and CDR2 is YYDKDF (reference sequence). CDR3 nucleotide sequence: TGTGCCACCAGCAGAGCCAGGTACACCGGGGAGCTGTTTTTT. Amino acids: CATSRARYTGELFF.

This chain links TRBV6-5 with TRBJ2-4; D is ambiguous. V was trimmed by 6 bases and J by 0 bases, leaving 12 bases between them. The CDR3 runs to 15 residues. The germline V gene encodes CDR1 MNHEY and CDR2 SVGAGI. CDR3 residues: CASSSVRLAKNIQYF. CDR3 nucleotide sequence: TGTGCCAGCAGCTCAGTCCGTTTAGCCAAAAACATTCAGTACTTC.

The V call is TRBV27, the J call TRBJ2-7, with D perhaps matching TRBD1 (6 bases). The CDR3 contains 13 residues. Trimming removed 0 bases from V and 6 bases from J, with 9 bases in between. Per germline, CDR1 MNHEY and CDR2 SMNVEV (reference sequence). In DNA form, the CDR3 reads TGTGCCAGCAGTTTATCGATAGGGGGCGAGCAGTACTTC. This gives the protein CASSLSIGGEQYF.

This chain joins TRBV5-1 and TRBJ2-1; 7 nucleotides line up with TRBD2. CDR3 length: 16 amino acids. CDR1 is SGHRS and CDR2 is YFSETQ in the germline V gene. Trimming cost V 5 bases and J 0 bases; bases outside gene matches: 8. The CDR3 nucleotides read TGCGCCAGCAGTCGGTCTGGCGGGGGCTCCTACAATGAGCAGTTCTTC. It is translated as CASSRSGGGSYNEQFF.

This clonotype came up a few times. The V call is TRBV4-1, the J call TRBJ2-7; D possibly corresponds to TRBD1 (6 bases). V lost 3 bases and J lost 3, with 15 bases in between. CDR1 and CDR2 from the germline V gene are MGHRA and YSYEKL. The CDR3 loop spans 15 amino acids. The CDR3 nucleotides are TGCGCCAGCAGCCAGACACAGGGCCTCGGCTACGAGCAGTACTTC. Residues: CASSQTQGLGYEQYF.

This clonotype was counted only a few times. The chain joins TRBV12-5 to TRBJ1-1; D not certain. CDR1 is LGHNT and CDR2 is FRNRAP in the germline V gene. Trimming took off 8 bases at V and 0 bases at J, with 4 bases between the two ends. This CDR3 comprises 11 residues. The CDR3 region is CASTLNTEAFF. For the CDR3, the DNA is TGTGCTAGTACGCTGAACACTGAAGCTTTCTTT.

The rearrangement uses TRBV11-2 and TRBJ1-1; weak D call: TRBD1 (5 bases). CDR3 length: 13 residues. Trimming left V 4 bases short and J 3 bases short, with 9 bases between. The germline CDR1 and CDR2 sequences are SGHAT and FQNNGV. The CDR3, as DNA: TGTGCCAGCAGCTCAGGGAGGTACACTGAAGCTTTCTTT. It translates to CASSSGRYTEAFF.

This clonotype occurred a few times. The chain couples TRBV29-1 to TRBJ2-1; 8 nucleotides align to TRBD2. CDR1 is SQVTM, CDR2 ANQGSEA, per germline. This CDR3 is built from 13 residues. Trimming removed 3 bases from V and 9 bases from J; junction bases left unmatched: 7. The CDR3 sequence is CSVDFISGAEQFF. CDR3 bases: TGCAGCGTTGATTTTATTAGCGGGGCTGAGCAGTTCTTC.